The 16 T cell receptor beta chains listed next were all sequenced from one sample in a study of CD8 T cells in ankylosing spondylitis. TCRdb used MiXCR to reprocess the 5' RACE reads, holding one entry per CDR3 protein. The sample contains 100,000 to 150,000 distinct CDR3 sequences, about 7% of which appear only once. The sample comprised blood, either unsorted or a sorted T cell fraction (not recorded which). The receptors were gathered from a male donor with ankylosing spondylitis or in good health (not recorded which).

This clonotype showed up many times. V is TRBV12-3 or TRBV12-4 and J is TRBJ1-2; 10 nucleotides align to TRBD1. The V and J ends lost 5 bases and 7 bases, in that order; junction bases with no gene match: 10. This CDR3 region has 15 residues. The CDR3, as DNA: TGTGCCAGCAGTACCGGTGGGACAGGGGTATTTGGCTACACCTTC. Amino acid sequence: CASSTGGTGVFGYTF.

This clonotype was recorded at least ten times. The genes are TRBV4-2 and TRBJ2-3; D is unresolved. V lost 0 bases, J lost 5 bases, and 18 bases lay in between. This CDR3 has 17 residues. Germline V gives CDR1 LGHNA, CDR2 YNFKEQ. The CDR3 sequence is CASSQDTRVSVKDTQYF. The CDR3 nucleotides are TGTGCCAGCAGCCAAGATACTCGCGTTTCGGTCAAAGATACGCAGTATTTT.

The table lists this clonotype with many counts. The chain links TRBV21-1 to TRBJ2-7; the D call of TRBD1 is as the table states it, not checked on the DNA. TRBV21-1 is a known pseudogene. The CDR3 runs to 14 residues. CDR3 bases: TGTGCCAGCAGCAAAGGACAACAGGGCTACGAGCAGTACTTC. Residues: CASSKGQQGYEQYF.

This clonotype appeared many times. The chain couples TRBV29-1 to TRBJ1-1; TRBD1 is a possible D gene (6 bases). Trimming stripped 5 bases from V and 0 bases from J, with 10 bases between. Germline CDR1 is SQVTM and CDR2 is ANQGSEA. CDR3 length: 13 residues. CDR3 bases: TGCAGCGTTCGGACAGAATTGAACACTGAAGCTTTCTTT. Residues: CSVRTELNTEAFF.

This clonotype was seen many times. This chain joins TRBV29-1 and TRBJ2-7, with D hard to call. Germline CDR1 and CDR2: SQVTM and ANQGSEA. The CDR3 spans 11 residues. V lost 5 bases, J lost 2 bases, and 7 bases lay in between. CDR3 residues: CSVSSTYEQYF. The CDR3 DNA follows: TGCAGCGTTTCTAGTACCTACGAGCAGTACTTC.

Only a few counts were recorded for this clonotype. The DNA of the CDR3 is TGTGCCAGCAGTTACTCGAGGCAGCCTAACTATGGCTACACCTTC. It is translated as CASSYSRQPNYGYTF. The chain uses TRBV6-5 and TRBJ1-2, with unresolved D. The CDR3 runs 15 residues. Germline assignment: CDR1 MNHEY and CDR2 SVGAGI. The ends were cut back, 0 bases at V and 0 bases at J, with 8 bases in the middle.

Ten or more counts support this clonotype. The chain combines TRBV29-1 with TRBJ2-4, with TRBD2 as a possible D gene (6 bases). CDR3 size: 15 residues. V lost 2 bases and J 3 bases, leaving 14 bases between the germline ends. CDR1 and CDR2 (germline): SQVTM, ANQGSEA. The CDR3 loop is CSVENRVADKNIQYF. As DNA, the CDR3 is TGCAGCGTTGAAAATAGGGTAGCGGACAAAAACATTCAGTACTTC. Filled out from reference TRBV29-1 and TRBJ2-4, the complete variable domain reads SAVISQKPSRDICQRGTSLTIQCQVDSQVTMMFWYRQQPGQSLTLIATANQGSEATYESGFVIDKFPISRPNLTFSTLTVSNMSPEDSSIYLCSVENRVADKNIQYFGAGTRLSVL.

This chain links TRBV15 with TRBJ1-4, with D possibly being TRBD1 (6 bases). From germline, CDR1 is LNHNV and CDR2 YYDKDF (reference sequence). This CDR3 is 13 amino acids long. V was trimmed by 8 bases and J by 7 bases, leaving 14 bases between them. The CDR3 DNA reads TGTGCCACCGGCGGGGGGCGTGGTGAAAAACTGTTTTTT. Its translation is CATGGGRGEKLFF.

This clonotype came up many times. The chain joins TRBV20-1 to TRBJ1-1; tentative D call: TRBD1 (6 bases). Deletions cut 1 base from V and 1 base from J, with 10 bases between. Germline CDR1 and CDR2: DFQATT and SNEGSKA (reference sequence). The length of the CDR3 is 14 residues. The CDR3 reads CSARAHRANTEAFF. The CDR3, as DNA: TGCAGTGCTAGAGCCCACAGGGCGAACACTGAAGCTTTCTTT.

This clonotype was picked up many times. J is TRBJ2-5 and V is TRBV9; D unresolved. Germline V gene sequence: CDR1 SGDLS, CDR2 YYNGEE. V was shortened by 0 bases and J by 5 bases, with 14 bases between the two germline ends. CDR3 length: 15 amino acids. The CDR3 DNA reads TGTGCCAGCAGCGTAGCTACGGGTTTTGGGGAGACCCAGTACTTC. Protein: CASSVATGFGETQYF.

This clonotype was observed at least ten times. The gene calls are TRBV5-1 and TRBJ1-2; TRBD1 matches 7 bases. The CDR3 sequence is 14 residues long. V lost 5 bases, J lost 4 bases, and 8 bases stayed unmatched. CDR1 is SGHRS, CDR2 YFSETQ, per germline. For the CDR3, the DNA is TGCGCCAGCAGAGCCCTGACAGGGCCCTATGGCTACACCTTC. Translating gives CASRALTGPYGYTF.

Ten or more counts support this clonotype. The chain carries TRBV6-1 and TRBJ1-2; 7 bases are shared with TRBD1. J lost 4 bases, V lost 4 bases, and 9 bases had no gene match. Germline CDR1 and CDR2: MNHNS and SASEGT. The CDR3 has 15 residues. CDR3 protein: CASSGQGQRGYGYTF. The CDR3 DNA reads as TGTGCCAGCAGTGGGCAGGGACAGAGGGGCTATGGCTACACCTTC.

This clonotype was observed at least ten times. This sequence joins TRBV7-2 and TRBJ2-5; 9 bases map to TRBD2. The V gene end was trimmed by 6 bases and the J gene end by 2 bases; junction bases not matched to a gene: 7. The CDR3 loop spans 15 amino acids. Per germline, CDR1 SGHTA and CDR2 FQGNSA. CDR3 region: CASRRASGDQETQYF. The CDR3 DNA follows: TGTGCCAGCAGAAGGGCTAGCGGGGATCAAGAGACCCAGTACTTC. The whole variable domain, remainder taken from reference TRBV7-2 and TRBJ2-5, is GAGVSQSPSNKVTEKGKDVELRCDPISGHTALYWYRQSLGQGLEFLIYFQGNSAPDKSGLPSDRFSAERTGGSVSTLTIQRTQQEDSAVYLCASRRASGDQETQYFGPGTRLLVL.

This clonotype turned up a few times. V is TRBV5-4 and J is TRBJ2-1, with 8 bases aligning to TRBD1. Germline-derived CDR1 and CDR2 are SGHNT and YYREEE (reference sequence). The CDR3 has 13 residues. Germline trimming cut 3 bases from V and 7 bases from J; bases unmatched to any gene: 3. The CDR3 region has the DNA TGTGCCAGCAGCTCCAGGGGGCAGAATGAGCAGTTCTTC. Translation gives CASSSRGQNEQFF.

This clonotype was seen a few times. The chain recombines TRBV18 with TRBJ1-2; weak D call: TRBD1 (5 bases). Germline loops: CDR1 KGHSH, CDR2 LQKENI. The CDR3 consists of 16 residues. Deletions cut 2 bases from V and 4 bases from J, with 17 bases between. The DNA for the CDR3 is TGTGCCAGCTCACCATCCACCGGGACGTCTTTCTATGGCTACACCTTC. This sequence encodes CASSPSTGTSFYGYTF.

Worth noting for this clonotype: This could be a read error, since a much larger clone is one nucleotide away. The chain employs TRBV12-3 or TRBV12-4 and TRBJ2-3; TRBD2 matches at 13 bases. The CDR3 contains 17 residues. Unmatched junction bases numbered 5, after V lost 5 bases and J lost 0 bases. Written as DNA, the CDR3 is TGTGCCAGCAGTCTGCTGACTAGCGGGGGGAGCACAGATACGCAGTATTTT. Translated, it gives CASSLLTSGGSTDTQYF.